This TCR beta chain was recovered during a study of blood T cell repertoires in COVID-19. Per the germline V gene, CDR1 is MNHEY and CDR2 is SVGAGI. This CDR3 comprises 16 residues. Comment on this clone: The germline gene is not matched at one end of the junction; a read error may be the cause.

TCRdb keeps only in-frame clones here, not all; method: immunoSEQ multiplex PCR. In the table there are 300,000 to 400,000 clones, more than 75% of which are singletons. The Seattle patients, enrolled during active infection, were followed longitudinally. The rearrangement joins TRBV6-5 to TRBJ1-1; 12 bases match TRBD1. What was sequenced was peripheral blood. This clonotype originated in a woman aged 50 to 65 with COVID-19, enrolled during active disease. CDR3 nucleotide sequence: TGTGCCAGAAGTTACAGAGGGACAGGGGGCTTGACTGAAGCTTTCTTT. It yields the protein CARSYRGTGGLTEAFF.